This T cell receptor (beta chain) originates from a study of fetal regulatory T cell absence and autoimmunity. Study at large: Without clinical diabetes, IPEX patients showed exocrine pancreas autoimmunity. Study-wide results and limits: Compared with cord blood, pancreas showed oligoclonal TCR enrichment, some clones over 80-fold. In IPEX syndrome, oligoclonal enrichment was read as supporting prenatal antigen-driven autoimmunity in the pancreas. Cord blood and pancreas showed broadly similar TRB gene family usage.

About this clone: The antigen is not known.

Germline CDR1 LNHDA, CDR2 SQIVND (reference sequence). The V end lost 5 bases, the J end lost 4 bases, and 9 bases lay between the germline ends. This CDR3 contains 12 residues. The assay was immunoSEQ multiplex PCR, and TCRdb's table has in-frame clones only and misses some. Of 46,000 or so clones listed, roughly 83% were seen once; the top ten hold about 0.41%. The rearrangement joins TRBV19 to TRBJ2-7; TRBD2 might be the D (6 bases). The TCR originated in a newborn boy with IPEX syndrome. Source material: cord blood. CDR3 loop: CASSPSGYEQYF. As DNA, the CDR3 is TGTGCCAGTAGTCCCAGCGGGTACGAGCAGTACTTC.